This T cell receptor (beta chain) was sequenced during a study of cytomegalovirus exposure and HLA in healthy donors. The CDR3 covers 14 residues. CDR1 is MNHNS, CDR2 SASEGT, per germline. The V end lost 4 bases, the J end lost 0 bases, and 9 bases lay between the germline ends. Primers for the PCR totalled 60 Vbeta and 13 Jbeta. This table comes from immunoSEQ multiplex PCR, and its TCRdb copy is limited to in-frame clones, with some not included. This table holds more than 100,000 clones, 80% found once. The sequenced sample consisted of PBMCs. The chain combines TRBV6-1 with TRBJ1-2, with D perhaps matching TRBD1 (6 bases). This clonotype was sampled from a man aged 40-49 years in good health and CMV-seronegative. For the CDR3, the DNA is TGTGCCAGCAGTGCGGGGACAACTAACTATGGCTACACCTTC. It yields the protein CASSAGTTNYGYTF.